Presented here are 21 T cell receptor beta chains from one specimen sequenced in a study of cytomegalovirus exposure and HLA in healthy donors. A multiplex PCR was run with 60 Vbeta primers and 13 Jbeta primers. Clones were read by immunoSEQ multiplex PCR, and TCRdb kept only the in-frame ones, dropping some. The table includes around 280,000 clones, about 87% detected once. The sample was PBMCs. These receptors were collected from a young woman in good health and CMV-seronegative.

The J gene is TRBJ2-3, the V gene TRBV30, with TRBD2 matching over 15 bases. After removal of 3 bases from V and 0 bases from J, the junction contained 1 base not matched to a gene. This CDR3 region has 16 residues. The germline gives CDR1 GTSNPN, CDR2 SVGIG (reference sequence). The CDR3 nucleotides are TGTGCCTGGAGGGGACTAGCGGGGGGCAGCACAGATACGCAGTATTTT. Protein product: CAWRGLAGGSTDTQYF.

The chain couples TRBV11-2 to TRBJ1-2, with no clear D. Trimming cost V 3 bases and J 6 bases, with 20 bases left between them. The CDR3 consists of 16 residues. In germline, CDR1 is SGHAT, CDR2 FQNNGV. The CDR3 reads CASSFNDRGGLDGYTF. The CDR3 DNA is TGTGCCAGCAGCTTCAATGATCGGGGAGGGCTGGATGGCTACACCTTC.

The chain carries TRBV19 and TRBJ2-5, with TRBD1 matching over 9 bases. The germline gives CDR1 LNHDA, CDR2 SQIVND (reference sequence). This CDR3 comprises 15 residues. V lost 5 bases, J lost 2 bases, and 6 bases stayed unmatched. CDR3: CASSEDRGYQETQYF. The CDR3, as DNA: TGTGCCAGTAGTGAAGACAGGGGGTATCAAGAGACCCAGTACTTC. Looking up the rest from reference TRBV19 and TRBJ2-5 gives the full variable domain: DGGITQSPKYLFRKEGQNVTLSCEQNLNHDAMYWYRQDPGQGLRLIYYSQIVNDFQKGDIAEGYSVSREKKESFPLTVTSAQKNPTAFYLCASSEDRGYQETQYFGPGTRLLVL.

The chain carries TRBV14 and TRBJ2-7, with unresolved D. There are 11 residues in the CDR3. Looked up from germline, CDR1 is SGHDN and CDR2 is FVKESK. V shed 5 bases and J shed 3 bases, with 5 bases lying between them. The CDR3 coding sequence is TGTGCCAGCAGCTACAACTACGAGCAGTACTTC. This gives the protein CASSYNYEQYF.

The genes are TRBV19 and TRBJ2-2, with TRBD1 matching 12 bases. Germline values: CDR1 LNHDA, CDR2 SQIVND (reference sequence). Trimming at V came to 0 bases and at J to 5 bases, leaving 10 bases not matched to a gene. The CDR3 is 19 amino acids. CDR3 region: CASSIDRGTGGAGTGELFF. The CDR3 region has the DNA TGTGCCAGTAGTATAGATCGGGGGACAGGGGGCGCAGGGACCGGGGAGCTGTTTTTT.

The DNA of the CDR3 is TGCGCCAGCAGCCAAGAACCGGGGGGAAGTTGGTACGAGCAGTACTTC. It is translated as CASSQEPGGSWYEQYF. The rearrangement joins TRBV4-1 to TRBJ2-5, with 7 bases aligning to TRBD2. The J call is doubtful: the DNA matches TRBJ2-7 better. The CDR3 runs 16 residues. The germline V gene encodes CDR1 MGHRA and CDR2 YSYEKL.

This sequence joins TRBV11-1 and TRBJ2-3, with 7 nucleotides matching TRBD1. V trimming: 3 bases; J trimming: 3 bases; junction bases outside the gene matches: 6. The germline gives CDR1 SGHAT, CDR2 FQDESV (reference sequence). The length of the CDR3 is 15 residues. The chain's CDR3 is CASSFETGSTDTQYF. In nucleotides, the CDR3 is TGTGCCAGCAGCTTTGAGACAGGGTCGACAGATACGCAGTATTTT.

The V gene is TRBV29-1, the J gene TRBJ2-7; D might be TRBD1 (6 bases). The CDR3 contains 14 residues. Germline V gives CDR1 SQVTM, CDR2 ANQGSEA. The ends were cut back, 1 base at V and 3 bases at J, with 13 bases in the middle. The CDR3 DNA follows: TGCAGCGTTGAAGTGGCGGACAGATACTACGAGCAGTACTTC. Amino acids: CSVEVADRYYEQYF.

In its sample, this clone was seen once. CDR3 DNA: TGTGCCAGTAGTATCAGGACAGATTCGAACACTGAAGCTTTCTTT. Translation gives CASSIRTDSNTEAFF. The rearrangement links TRBV19 to TRBJ1-1, with D possibly being TRBD1 (6 bases). The CDR3 consists of 15 residues. V dropped 3 bases and J dropped 1 base, with 12 bases sitting between them. CDR1 is LNHDA and CDR2 is SQIVND in the germline V gene (reference sequence).

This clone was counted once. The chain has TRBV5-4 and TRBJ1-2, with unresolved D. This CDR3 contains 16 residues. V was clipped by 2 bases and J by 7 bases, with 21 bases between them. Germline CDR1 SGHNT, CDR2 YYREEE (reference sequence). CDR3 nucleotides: TGTGCCAGCAGCTTCCCCCCGGGAAGGGAGAGTTTTGGCTACACCTTC. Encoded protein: CASSFPPGRESFGYTF.

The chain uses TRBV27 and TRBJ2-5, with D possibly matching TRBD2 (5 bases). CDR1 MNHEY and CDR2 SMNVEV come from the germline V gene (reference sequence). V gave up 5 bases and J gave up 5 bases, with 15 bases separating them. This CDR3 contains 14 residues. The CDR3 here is CASSALPRRETQYF. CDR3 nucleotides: TGTGCCAGCAGTGCCCTACCCCGGAGGGAGACCCAGTACTTC.

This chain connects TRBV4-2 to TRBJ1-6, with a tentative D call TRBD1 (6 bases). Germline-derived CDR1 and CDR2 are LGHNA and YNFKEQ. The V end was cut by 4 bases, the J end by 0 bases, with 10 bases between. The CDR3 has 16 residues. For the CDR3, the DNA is TGTGCCAGCAGCCTGACAGGTTCCTCCTATAATTCACCCCTCCACTTT. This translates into CASSLTGSSYNSPLHF.

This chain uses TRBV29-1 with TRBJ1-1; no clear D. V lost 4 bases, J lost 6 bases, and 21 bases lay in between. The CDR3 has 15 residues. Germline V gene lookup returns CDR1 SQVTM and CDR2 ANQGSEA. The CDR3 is CSVVHRVGGIAEAFF. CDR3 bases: TGCAGCGTTGTCCATAGGGTCGGAGGGATCGCTGAAGCTTTCTTT.

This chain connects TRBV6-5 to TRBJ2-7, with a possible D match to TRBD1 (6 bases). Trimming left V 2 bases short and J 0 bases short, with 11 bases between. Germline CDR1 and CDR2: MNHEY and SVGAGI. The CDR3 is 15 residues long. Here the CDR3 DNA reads TGTGCCAGCAGTTACCCCACCAGGGGCTCCTACGAGCAGTACTTC. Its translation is CASSYPTRGSYEQYF.

CDR3 sequence (DNA): TGCAGCGTTGAAGAGGGCAATGCTGGCTACACCTTC. It codes for CSVEEGNAGYTF. The chain carries TRBV29-1 and TRBJ1-2; no clear D. The CDR3 spans 12 residues. Trimming pared 0 bases from V and 7 bases from J, leaving 9 bases between. Germline CDR1 reads SQVTM; CDR2 reads ANQGSEA.

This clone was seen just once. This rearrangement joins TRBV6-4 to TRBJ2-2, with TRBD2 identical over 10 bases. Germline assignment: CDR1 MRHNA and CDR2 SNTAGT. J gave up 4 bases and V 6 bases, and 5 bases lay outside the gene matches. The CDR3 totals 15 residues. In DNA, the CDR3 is TGTGCCAGCAGCCCTACTAGCGGGGTCACCGGGGAGCTGTTTTTT. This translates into CASSPTSGVTGELFF.

The CDR3, as DNA: TGTGCCAGCAGCCCATGGGCCTCCCTAGCCAAAAACATTCAGTACTTC. This gives the protein CASSPWASLAKNIQYF. The chain is built from TRBV9 and TRBJ2-4; no reliable D call. Deletions cut 4 bases from V and 0 bases from J, with 14 bases between. Germline CDR1 is SGDLS and CDR2 is YYNGEE. This CDR3 spans 16 amino acids.

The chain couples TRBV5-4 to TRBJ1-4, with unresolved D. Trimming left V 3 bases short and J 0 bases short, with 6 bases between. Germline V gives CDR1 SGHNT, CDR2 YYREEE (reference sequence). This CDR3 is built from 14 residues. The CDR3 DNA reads TGTGCCAGCAGCTCGACTACAACTAATGAAAAACTGTTTTTT. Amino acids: CASSSTTTNEKLFF.

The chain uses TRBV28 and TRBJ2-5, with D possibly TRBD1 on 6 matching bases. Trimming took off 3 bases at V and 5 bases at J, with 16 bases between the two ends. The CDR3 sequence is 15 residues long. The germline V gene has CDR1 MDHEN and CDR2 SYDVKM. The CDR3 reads CASSLSRGSLETQYF. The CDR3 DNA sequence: TGTGCCAGCAGTTTGAGCAGGGGCTCTTTGGAGACCCAGTACTTC.

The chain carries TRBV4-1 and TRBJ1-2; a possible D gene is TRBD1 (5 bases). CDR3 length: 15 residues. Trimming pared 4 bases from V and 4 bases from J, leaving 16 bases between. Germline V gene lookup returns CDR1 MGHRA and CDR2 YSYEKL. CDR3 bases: TGCGCCAGCAGCCCCCCCCGGGTCGGGGGCTATGGCTACACCTTC. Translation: CASSPPRVGGYGYTF.

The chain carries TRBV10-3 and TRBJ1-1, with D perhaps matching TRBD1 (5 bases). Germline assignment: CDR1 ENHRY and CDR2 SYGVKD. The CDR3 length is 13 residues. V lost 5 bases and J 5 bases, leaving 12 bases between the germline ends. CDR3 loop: CAISTDIGTEAFF. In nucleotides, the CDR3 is TGTGCCATCAGTACGGACATAGGGACTGAAGCTTTCTTT.